This T cell receptor (beta chain) was obtained from a study of Tregs in tolerant kidney transplant recipients. Study context: Mixed chimerism was transient after nonmyeloablative marrow transplants from related graft donors.

Worth noting for this clone: Its cognate antigen is unknown.

Whole-study findings and limits: In tolerant patients, donor-specific Tregs outgrew total Tregs, suggesting antigen-driven expansion. Some patients' samples used different primers over time, so nucleotide sequences weren't comparable.

Unstimulated Tregs (CD4+CD25+CD127-) and CD4+CD25- non-Tregs were sorted from PBMCs. The germline gives CDR1 SGDLS, CDR2 YYNGEE. The CDR3 length is 16 residues. The J segment lost 3 bases and the V segment lost 3 bases, leaving 10 bases of the junction unmatched. TCRdb keeps only in-frame clones here, not all; method: immunoSEQ multiplex PCR. The table lists some 66,000 clones, approximately 92% of them singletons. This sequence was found in a human donor who received a combined kidney and bone marrow transplant. The chain employs TRBV9 and TRBJ1-1, with TRBD1 identical over 8 bases. Material: CD8+ T cells from blood, obtained before the transplant. CDR3 protein: CASSAPGGWADTEAFF. In DNA, the CDR3 is TGTGCCAGCAGCGCACCAGGGGGCTGGGCCGACACTGAAGCTTTCTTT. The whole variable domain, remainder taken from reference TRBV9 and TRBJ1-1, is DSGVTQTPKHLITATGQRVTLRCSPRSGDLSVYWYQQSLDQGLQFLIQYYNGEERAKGNILERFSAQQFPDLHSELNLSSLELGDSALYFCASSAPGGWADTEAFFGQGTRLTVV.